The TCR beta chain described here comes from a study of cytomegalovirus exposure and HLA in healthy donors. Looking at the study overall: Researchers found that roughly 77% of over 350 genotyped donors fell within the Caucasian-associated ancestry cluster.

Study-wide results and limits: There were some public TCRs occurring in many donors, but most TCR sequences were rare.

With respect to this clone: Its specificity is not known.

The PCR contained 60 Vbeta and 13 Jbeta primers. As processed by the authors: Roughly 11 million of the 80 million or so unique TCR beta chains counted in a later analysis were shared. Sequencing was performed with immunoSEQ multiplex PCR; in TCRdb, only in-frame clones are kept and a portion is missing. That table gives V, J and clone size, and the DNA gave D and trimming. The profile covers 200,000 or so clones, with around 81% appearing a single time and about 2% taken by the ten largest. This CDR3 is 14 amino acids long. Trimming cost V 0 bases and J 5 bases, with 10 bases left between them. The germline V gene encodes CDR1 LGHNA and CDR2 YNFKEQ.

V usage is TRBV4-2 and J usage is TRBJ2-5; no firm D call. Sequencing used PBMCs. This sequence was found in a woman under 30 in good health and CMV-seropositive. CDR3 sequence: CASSQDVGKETQYF. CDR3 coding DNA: TGTGCCAGCAGCCAAGACGTGGGCAAGGAGACCCAGTACTTC.